The sequence of this T cell receptor beta chain was determined in a study of CD8+ T cells in alopecia areata. Study-wide points: Tofacitinib significantly lowered scalp clonality and expanded CD8+ clones among the top 100.

After isolation, RNA underwent reverse transcription to generate cDNA as the sequencing template. TCRdb's table, derived via immunoSEQ multiplex PCR, lists solely in-frame clones and lacks some. The sample has fewer than 250,000 clones; 45% to 65% are singletons. Regarding treatment: oral pan-JAK inhibitor, 5-10 mg twice daily. Researchers took lesional scalp punch biopsies and peripheral blood from people who were alopecia areata patients. This clone was detected a few times. Antigen: not known. The CDR3 is 15 amino acids. The ends lost 3 bases at V and 2 bases at J; junction bases unmatched: 7. CDR1 and CDR2 from the germline V gene are LGHNA and YNFKEQ.

J is TRBJ2-7 and V is TRBV4-2, with 7 bases that match TRBD1. The receptor was isolated from a human donor with alopecia areata. Source: CD4+ T cells sorted from blood, taken at week 4, from a patient treated with tofacitinib. CDR3 coding DNA: TGTGCCAGCAGCCAGAGGACAGGCGCACCCTACGAGCAGTACTTC. Amino acids: CASSQRTGAPYEQYF.